A single sample gave rise to the 3 T cell receptor beta chains below, sequenced in a study of blood T cell repertoires in COVID-19. Assay: immunoSEQ multiplex PCR; the TCRdb copy retains only in-frame clones and omits some. The sample includes about 120,000 clones, around 79% of them seen just once. Material for sequencing was peripheral blood. These receptors came from an older man with acute or convalescent COVID-19.

This clone has a handful of counts. This chain uses TRBV6-5 with TRBJ1-6; 9 nucleotides match TRBD1. The junction had 5 bases not matched to a gene; V was cut back by 6 bases and J by 5 bases. This CDR3 spans 15 amino acids. Germline V gene data show CDR1 as MNHEY and CDR2 as SVGAGI. CDR3 protein: CASSRRDRDNSPLHF. The CDR3 nucleotides read TGTGCCAGCAGCCGACGGGACAGGGATAATTCACCCCTCCACTTT.

This chain connects TRBV11-2 to TRBJ1-2, with a weak D call TRBD1 (5 bases). This CDR3 contains 14 residues. Germline CDR1 is SGHAT and CDR2 is FQNNGV. V was trimmed by 6 bases and J by 2 bases, leaving 13 bases between them. The CDR3 bases are TGTGCCAGCAGTCCCGGGGGGAAGAACTATGGCTACACCTTC. Its protein is CASSPGGKNYGYTF.

J is TRBJ2-5 and V is TRBV3-1 (or the pseudogene TRBV3-2), with 9 positions matching TRBD1. The CDR3 length is 19 residues. In germline, CDR1 is LGHDT, CDR2 YNNKEL (reference sequence). J was trimmed by 5 bases and V by 4 bases; bases with no gene match: 20. The CDR3 loop reads CASSRRPGTGRPTGETQYF. In DNA form, the CDR3 reads TGTGCCAGCAGCCGACGTCCCGGGACAGGGCGACCCACCGGCGAGACCCAGTACTTC.